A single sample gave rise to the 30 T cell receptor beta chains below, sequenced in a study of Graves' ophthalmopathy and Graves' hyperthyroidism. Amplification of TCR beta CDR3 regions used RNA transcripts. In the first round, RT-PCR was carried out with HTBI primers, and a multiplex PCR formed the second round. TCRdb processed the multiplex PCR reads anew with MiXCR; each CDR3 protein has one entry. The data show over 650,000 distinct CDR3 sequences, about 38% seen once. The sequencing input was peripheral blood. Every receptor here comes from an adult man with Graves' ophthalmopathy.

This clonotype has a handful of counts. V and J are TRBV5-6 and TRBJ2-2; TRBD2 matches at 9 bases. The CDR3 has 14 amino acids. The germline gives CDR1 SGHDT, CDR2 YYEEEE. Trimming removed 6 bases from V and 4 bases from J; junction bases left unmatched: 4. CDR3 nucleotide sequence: TGTGCCAGCACCCTAGCGGGACTCACCGGGGAGCTGTTTTTT. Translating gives CASTLAGLTGELFF.

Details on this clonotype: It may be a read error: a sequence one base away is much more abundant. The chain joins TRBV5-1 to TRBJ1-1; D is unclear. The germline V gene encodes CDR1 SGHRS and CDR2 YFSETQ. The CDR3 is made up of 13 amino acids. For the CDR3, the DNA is TGCGCCAGTCGGGCGGCGGGCAGAAGGGAGTCTTCCTTT. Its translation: CASRAAGRRESSF.

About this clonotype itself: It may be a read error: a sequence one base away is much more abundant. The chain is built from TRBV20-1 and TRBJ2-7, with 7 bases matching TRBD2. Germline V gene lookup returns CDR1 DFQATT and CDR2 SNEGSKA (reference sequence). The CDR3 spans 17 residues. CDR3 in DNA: TGCAGTGCTAGAACCCGAGGGCTAGCGGACATCTCCTACGAGCGGTACTTC. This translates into CSARTRGLADISYERYF.

The CDR3 DNA reads TGTGCCAGCAGTTTATCGGGGGTAAGAGGCGAGCAGTACTTC. Its translation is CASSLSGVRGEQYF. The J gene is TRBJ2-7, the V gene TRBV12-3 or TRBV12-4; D is perhaps TRBD2 (6 bases). V was clipped by 2 bases and J by 6 bases, with 14 bases between them. This CDR3 has 14 residues.

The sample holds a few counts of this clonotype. CDR3 residues: CASAATGDTIYF. The DNA of the CDR3 is TGTGCCAGCGCTGCGACCGGGGACACCATATATTTT. The V and J genes are TRBV6-5 and TRBJ1-3, with D hard to call. CDR1 and CDR2 (germline): MNHEY, SVGAGI. The CDR3 spans 12 residues. The V and J ends lost 8 bases and 8 bases respectively, with 13 bases between them.

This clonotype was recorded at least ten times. CDR3 amino acids: CASSLGTSDQETQYF. CDR3 nucleotides: TGTGCCAGCAGCTTGGGGACTAGCGACCAAGAGACCCAGTACTTC. This chain links TRBV5-4 with TRBJ2-5; TRBD2 aligns across 9 bases. The CDR3 covers 15 residues. Germline V lookup: CDR1 SGHNT, CDR2 YYREEE (reference sequence). Unmatched junction bases numbered 0, after V lost 0 bases and J lost 0 bases.

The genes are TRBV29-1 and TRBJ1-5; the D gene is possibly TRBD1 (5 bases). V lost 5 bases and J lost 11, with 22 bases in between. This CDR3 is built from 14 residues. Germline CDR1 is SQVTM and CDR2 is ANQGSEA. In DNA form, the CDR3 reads TGCAGCGTTCCCACGCGGGGGAACCAAGAGACCCAGCATTTT. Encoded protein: CSVPTRGNQETQHF.

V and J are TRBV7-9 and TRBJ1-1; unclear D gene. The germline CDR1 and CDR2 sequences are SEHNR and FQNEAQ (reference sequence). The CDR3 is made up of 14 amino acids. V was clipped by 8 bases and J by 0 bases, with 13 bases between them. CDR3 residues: CASGRGGLNTEAFF. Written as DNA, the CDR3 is TGTGCCAGCGGACGAGGTGGCCTGAACACTGAAGCTTTCTTT. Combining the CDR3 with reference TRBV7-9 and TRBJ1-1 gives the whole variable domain DTGVSQNPRHKITKRGQNVTFRCDPISEHNRLYWYRQTLGQGPEFLTYFQNEAQLEKSRLLSDRFSAERPKGSFSTLEIQRTEQGDSAMYLCASGRGGLNTEAFFGQGTRLTVV.

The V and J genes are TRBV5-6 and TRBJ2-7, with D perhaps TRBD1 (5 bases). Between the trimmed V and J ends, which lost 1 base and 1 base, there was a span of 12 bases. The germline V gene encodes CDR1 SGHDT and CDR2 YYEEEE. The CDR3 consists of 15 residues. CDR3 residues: CASSLLWSGSYEQYF. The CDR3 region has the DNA TGTGCCAGCAGCTTGCTGTGGTCAGGGTCCTACGAGCAGTACTTC.

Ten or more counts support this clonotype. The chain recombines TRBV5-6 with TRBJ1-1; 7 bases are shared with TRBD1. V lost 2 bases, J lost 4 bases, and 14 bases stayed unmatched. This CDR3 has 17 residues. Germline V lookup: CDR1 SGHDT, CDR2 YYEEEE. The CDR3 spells CASSLQGQRFMGTEAFF. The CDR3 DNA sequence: TGTGCCAGCAGCTTACAGGGACAGAGGTTTATGGGCACTGAAGCTTTCTTT.

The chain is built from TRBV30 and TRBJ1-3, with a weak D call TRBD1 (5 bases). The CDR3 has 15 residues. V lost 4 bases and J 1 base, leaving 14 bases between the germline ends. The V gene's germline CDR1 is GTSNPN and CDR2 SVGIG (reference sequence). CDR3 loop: CAWMPGKGSGNTIYF. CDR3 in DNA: TGTGCCTGGATGCCAGGCAAGGGGTCTGGAAACACCATATATTTT.

This CDR3 is CSTRTYMNTEAFF. Here the CDR3 DNA reads TGCAGCACCCGGACGTACATGAACACTGAAGCTTTCTTT. This chain connects TRBV29-1 to TRBJ1-1, with no clear D. The CDR3 totals 13 residues. V lost 8 bases to trimming and J lost 0 bases, with 13 bases between them. Germline V gene data show CDR1 as SQVTM and CDR2 as ANQGSEA.

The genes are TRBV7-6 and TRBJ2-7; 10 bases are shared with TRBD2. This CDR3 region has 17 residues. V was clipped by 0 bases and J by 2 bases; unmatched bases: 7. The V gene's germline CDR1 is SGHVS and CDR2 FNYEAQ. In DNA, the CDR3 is TGTGCCAGCAGCTTAGCGCTAGCTAGCGGGAGTCCCTACGAGCAGTACTTC. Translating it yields CASSLALASGSPYEQYF.

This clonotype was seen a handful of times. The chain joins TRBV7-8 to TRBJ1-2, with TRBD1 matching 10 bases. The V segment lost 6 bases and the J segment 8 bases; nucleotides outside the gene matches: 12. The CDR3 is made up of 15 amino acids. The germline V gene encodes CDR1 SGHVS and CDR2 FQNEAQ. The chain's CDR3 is CASRRPGTGEAGYTF. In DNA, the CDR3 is TGTGCCAGCAGGAGACCCGGGACAGGGGAGGCGGGCTACACCTTC.

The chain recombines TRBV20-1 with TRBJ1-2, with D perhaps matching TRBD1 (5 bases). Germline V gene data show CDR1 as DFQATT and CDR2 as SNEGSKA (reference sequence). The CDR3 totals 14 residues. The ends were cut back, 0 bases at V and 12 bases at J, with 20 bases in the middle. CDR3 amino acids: CSARDPTSAGPHTF. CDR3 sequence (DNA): TGCAGTGCTAGAGATCCAACTTCCGCGGGACCCCACACCTTC.

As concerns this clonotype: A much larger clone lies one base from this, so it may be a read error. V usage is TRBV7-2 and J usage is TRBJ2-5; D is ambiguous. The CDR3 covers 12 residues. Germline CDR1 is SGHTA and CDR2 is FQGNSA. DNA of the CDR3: TGTGCCAACAGCTCGATCGAAGAGACCCAGTACTTC. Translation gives CANSSIEETQYF.

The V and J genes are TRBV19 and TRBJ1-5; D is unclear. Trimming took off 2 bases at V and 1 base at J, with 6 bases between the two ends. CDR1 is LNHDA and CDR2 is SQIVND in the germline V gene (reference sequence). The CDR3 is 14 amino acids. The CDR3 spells CASSIRGSNQPQHF. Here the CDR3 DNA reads TGTGCCAGTAGTATACGGGGAAGCAATCAGCCCCAGCATTTT.

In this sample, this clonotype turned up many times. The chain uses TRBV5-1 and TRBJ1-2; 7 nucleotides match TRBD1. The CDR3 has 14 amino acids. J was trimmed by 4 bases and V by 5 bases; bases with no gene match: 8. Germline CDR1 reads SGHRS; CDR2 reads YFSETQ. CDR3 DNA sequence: TGCGCCAGCAGACCTGATACAGGGGTCTATGGCTACACCTTC. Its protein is CASRPDTGVYGYTF.

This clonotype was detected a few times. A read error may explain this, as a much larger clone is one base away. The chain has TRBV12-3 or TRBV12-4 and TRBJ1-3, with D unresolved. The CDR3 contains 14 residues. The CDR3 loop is CASSLEGPGSTIYF. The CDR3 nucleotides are TGTGCCAGCAGTTTGGAAGGTCCTGGAAGCACCATATATTTT.

The CDR3 DNA sequence: TGTGCCAGCAGTGAAGGAGCGGGTCCCACCGGGGAGCTGTTTTTT. It translates to CASSEGAGPTGELFF. This chain uses TRBV25-1 with TRBJ2-2, with D maybe TRBD2 (6 bases). Germline loops: CDR1 MGHDK, CDR2 SYGVNS. The V and J ends lost 2 bases and 4 bases respectively, with 11 bases between them. The CDR3 is 15 residues long. Together with reference TRBV25-1 and TRBJ2-2, the CDR3 gives the full variable domain: EADIYQTPRYLVIGTGKKITLECSQTMGHDKMYWYQQDPGMELHLIHYSYGVNSTEKGDLSSESTVSRIRTEHFPLTLESARPSHTSQYLCASSEGAGPTGELFFGEGSRLTVL.

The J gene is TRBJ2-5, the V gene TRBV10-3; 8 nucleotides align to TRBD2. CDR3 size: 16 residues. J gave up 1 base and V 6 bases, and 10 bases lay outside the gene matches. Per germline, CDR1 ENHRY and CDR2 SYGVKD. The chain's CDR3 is CAISQALGRVQETQYF. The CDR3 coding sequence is TGTGCCATCAGCCAAGCTCTCGGGAGGGTCCAAGAGACCCAGTACTTC.

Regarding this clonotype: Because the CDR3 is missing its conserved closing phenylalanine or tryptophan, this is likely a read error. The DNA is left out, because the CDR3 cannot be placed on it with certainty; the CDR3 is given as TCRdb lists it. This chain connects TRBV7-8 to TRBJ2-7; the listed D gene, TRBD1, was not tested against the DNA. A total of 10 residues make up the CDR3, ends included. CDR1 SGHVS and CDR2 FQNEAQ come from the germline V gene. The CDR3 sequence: CASSLAWGDR.

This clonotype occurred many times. The CDR3, as DNA: TGTGCCAGCAGTGAAATGGGAGACTTGGATGGCTACACCTTC. This sequence encodes CASSEMGDLDGYTF. The chain combines TRBV2 with TRBJ1-2; D remains unclear. This CDR3 contains 14 residues. CDR1 and CDR2 (germline): SNHLY, FYNNEI. Deletions cut 2 bases from V and 6 bases from J, with 13 bases between. Based on the CDR3 plus reference TRBV2 and TRBJ1-2, the full variable domain is EPEVTQTPSHQVTQMGQEVILRCVPISNHLYFYWYRQILGQKVEFLVSFYNNEISEKSEIFDDQFSVERPDGSNFTLKIRSTKLEDSAMYFCASSEMGDLDGYTFGSGTRLTVV.

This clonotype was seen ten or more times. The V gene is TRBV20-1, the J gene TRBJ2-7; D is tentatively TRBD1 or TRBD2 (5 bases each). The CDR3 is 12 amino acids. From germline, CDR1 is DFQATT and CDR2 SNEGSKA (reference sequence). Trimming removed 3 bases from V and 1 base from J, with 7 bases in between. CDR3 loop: CSARWGSYEQYF. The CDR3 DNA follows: TGCAGTGCTAGGTGGGGGTCCTACGAGCAGTACTTC.

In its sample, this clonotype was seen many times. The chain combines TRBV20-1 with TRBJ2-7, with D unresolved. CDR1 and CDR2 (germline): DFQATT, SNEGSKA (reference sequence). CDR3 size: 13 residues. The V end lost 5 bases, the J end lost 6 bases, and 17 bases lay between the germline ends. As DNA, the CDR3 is TGCAGTGCTCGCTCTGATTTCGAGACCGAGCAGTACTTC. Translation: CSARSDFETEQYF.

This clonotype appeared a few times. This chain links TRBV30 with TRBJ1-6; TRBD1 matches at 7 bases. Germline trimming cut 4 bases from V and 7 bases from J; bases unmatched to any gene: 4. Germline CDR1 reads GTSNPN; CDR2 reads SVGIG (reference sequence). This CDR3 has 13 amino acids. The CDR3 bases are TGTGCCTGGACAATAGGGGGCAATTCACCCCTCCACTTT. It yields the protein CAWTIGGNSPLHF.

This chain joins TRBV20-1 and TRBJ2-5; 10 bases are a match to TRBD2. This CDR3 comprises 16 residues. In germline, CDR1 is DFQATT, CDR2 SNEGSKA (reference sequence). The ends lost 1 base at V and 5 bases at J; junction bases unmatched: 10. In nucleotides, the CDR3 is TGCAGTGCTAGAGGAGGAGCTAGCGGGAGAGCTGAGACCCAGTACTTC. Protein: CSARGGASGRAETQYF.

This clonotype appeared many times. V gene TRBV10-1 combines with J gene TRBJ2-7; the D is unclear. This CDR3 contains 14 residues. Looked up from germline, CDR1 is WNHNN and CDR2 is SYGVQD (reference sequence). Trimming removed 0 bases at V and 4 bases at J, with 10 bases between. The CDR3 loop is CASSESTYTYEQYF. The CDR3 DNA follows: TGCGCCAGCAGTGAGTCCACTTACACGTACGAGCAGTACTTC.

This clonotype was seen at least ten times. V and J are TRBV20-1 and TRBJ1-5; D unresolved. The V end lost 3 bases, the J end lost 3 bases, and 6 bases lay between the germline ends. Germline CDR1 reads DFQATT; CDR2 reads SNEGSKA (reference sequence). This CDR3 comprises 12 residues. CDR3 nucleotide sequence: TGCAGTGCTAGCGAAGTCAATCAGCCCCAGCATTTT. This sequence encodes CSASEVNQPQHF.

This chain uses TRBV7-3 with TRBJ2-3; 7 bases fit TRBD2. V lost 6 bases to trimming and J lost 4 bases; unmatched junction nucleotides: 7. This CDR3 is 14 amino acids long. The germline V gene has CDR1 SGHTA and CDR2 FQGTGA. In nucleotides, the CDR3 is TGTGCCAGCAGTCCCGGACTAGACTCAGATACGCAGTATTTT. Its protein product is CASSPGLDSDTQYF. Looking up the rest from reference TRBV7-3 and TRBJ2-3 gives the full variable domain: GAGVSQTPSNKVTEKGKYVELRCDPISGHTALYWYRQSLGQGPEFLIYFQGTGAADDSGLPNDRFFAVRPEGSVSTLKIQRTERGDSAVYLCASSPGLDSDTQYFGPGTRLTVL.